This paragraph covers one TCR beta chain sequence. Antigen specificity is unknown. The data originate from a study of shared clonotypes between healthy human individuals. Study conclusions and caveats: Roughly 4.7% was the fraction of naive CD4 clonotypes found shared across a few donors.

The method was immunoSEQ multiplex PCR; TCRdb's version includes in-frame clones alone and lacks a portion of them. The table lists some 630,000 clones, 95% to 97% of them singletons. CD8 cells classed as naive were CD45RO-negative and positively selected for CCR7, excluding terminally differentiated effector memory CD45RA+ cells. The receptor was isolated from a woman in her 30s in good health. The sample comprised naive CD8+ T cells sorted from blood.

This CDR3 reads CASSSLTEASGELFF. The DNA of the CDR3 is TGTGCCAGCAGCTCCCTCACGGAGGCTTCGGGGGAGCTGTTTTTT. The chain uses TRBV7-2 and TRBJ2-2; tentatively, D is TRBD2 (5 bases). Germline V gene lookup returns CDR1 SGHTA and CDR2 FQGNSA. The CDR3 is made up of 15 amino acids. Trimming took off 4 bases at V and 8 bases at J, with 17 bases between the two ends.